These 31 T cell receptor beta chains were all obtained from the same sample, sequenced in a study of monozygotic twins with inflammatory bowel disease. Following a re-call of the 5' RACE reads, TCRdb has one entry per CDR3 protein and lacks DNA. There are approximately 390,000 distinct CDR3 sequences in the sample, with more than 2% held by the top ten. What was sequenced was blood. These receptors were taken from a human donor with ulcerative colitis or Crohn's disease, or a healthy co-twin of an affected twin (not recorded which).

The chain is built from TRBV5-1 and TRBJ2-3; with no DNA, the TCRdb D assignment of TRBD2 cannot be verified. The CDR3 spans 16 residues. Germline loops: CDR1 SGHRS, CDR2 YFSETQ. The CDR3 protein is CASSLAHAGGQDTQYF.

V is TRBV21-1 and J is TRBJ1-3. TRBV21-1 is deemed a pseudogene. The CDR3 runs 19 residues. CDR3 loop: CASSNSLREGRSPGNTIYF.

The rearrangement links TRBV11-2 to TRBJ1-2; there is no DNA to check the TCRdb D call of TRBD1. The CDR3 loop spans 14 amino acids. In germline, CDR1 is SGHAT, CDR2 FQNNGV. CDR3 protein: CASSEGRGRDGYTF.

The rearrangement links TRBV5-1 to TRBJ1-2; there is no DNA to check the TCRdb D call of TRBD1. The CDR3 contains 13 residues. Germline V gene sequence: CDR1 SGHRS, CDR2 YFSETQ. The CDR3 here is CASSDRGIYGYTF. Full variable domain (outside the CDR3, taken from reference TRBV5-1 and TRBJ1-2): KAGVTQTPRYLIKTRGQQVTLSCSPISGHRSVSWYQQTPGQGLQFLFEYFSETQRNKGNFPGRFSGRQFSNSRSEMNVSTLELGDSALYLCASSDRGIYGYTFGSGTRLTVV.

The rearrangement joins TRBV5-1 to TRBJ2-3. The CDR3 is made up of 13 amino acids. Germline V gives CDR1 SGHRS, CDR2 YFSETQ. CDR3 amino acids: CASESNSADTQYF.

The V call is TRBV5-1, the J call TRBJ1-1. This CDR3 contains 13 residues. CDR1 and CDR2 (germline): SGHRS, YFSETQ. The CDR3 loop is CASSQTMNTEAFF.

The CDR3 is CSARGRGTSGSYNEQFF. The V call is TRBV20-1, the J call TRBJ2-1; TCRdb reports TRBD2, a call that lacks DNA to check it against. Per the germline V gene, CDR1 is DFQATT and CDR2 is SNEGSKA (reference sequence). The CDR3 is made up of 17 amino acids.

The chain recombines TRBV6-6 with TRBJ2-7; TCRdb names TRBD1, which stays unverified in the absence of DNA. CDR1 is MNHNY, CDR2 SVGAGI, per germline (reference sequence). This CDR3 has 12 amino acids. CDR3 amino acids: CASRSALYEQYF.

The chain employs TRBV29-1 and TRBJ2-6; the TCRdb D gene call, TRBD1, has no DNA to confirm it. The germline V gene has CDR1 SQVTM and CDR2 ANQGSEA. The CDR3 has 16 amino acids. CDR3 loop: CSVVVGGSVGANVLTF.

The V and J genes are TRBV5-1 and TRBJ2-7; lacking DNA, the TRBD1 call made by TCRdb goes unchecked. This CDR3 comprises 15 residues. The V gene's germline CDR1 is SGHRS and CDR2 YFSETQ. CDR3 amino acids: CASSLSRVGDGEQYF.

The chain is built from TRBV20-1 and TRBJ2-7; the D gene TCRdb calls, TRBD1, cannot be checked with no DNA. Germline V gene sequence: CDR1 DFQATT, CDR2 SNEGSKA (reference sequence). The CDR3 covers 14 residues. Here the CDR3 reads CSAPRQGGSYEQYF.

J is TRBJ1-2 and V is TRBV20-1; the TRBD1 assignment by TCRdb is unverifiable without DNA. The CDR3 loop spans 13 amino acids. Per germline, CDR1 DFQATT and CDR2 SNEGSKA (reference sequence). CDR3 loop: CSAGTGGSYGYTF.

The CDR3 sequence is CSVPIQGALIYGYTF. The chain couples TRBV20-1 to TRBJ1-2; TCRdb returns TRBD1, unconfirmable since there is no DNA. The CDR3 runs 15 residues. The germline gives CDR1 DFQATT, CDR2 SNEGSKA (reference sequence).

This chain uses TRBV5-1 with TRBJ2-2; TCRdb picks TRBD2, but there is no DNA to check that call. CDR3 length equals 15 residues. Germline V lookup: CDR1 SGHRS, CDR2 YFSETQ. The CDR3 here is CASSERLAGVRELFF.

The chain has TRBV29-1 and TRBJ1-2; the D call of TRBD1 rests on TCRdb alone, since no DNA is present to check it. This CDR3 spans 13 amino acids. CDR1 is SQVTM, CDR2 ANQGSEA, per germline. The CDR3 loop reads CSVVLTELGGYTF.

The gene calls are TRBV28 and TRBJ1-4; no DNA is available, so the TRBD1 call from TCRdb remains unchecked. The CDR3 is 16 amino acids. Germline V gene sequence: CDR1 MDHEN, CDR2 SYDVKM. The CDR3 reads CASSLRHPGKSEKLFF.

The gene calls are TRBV4-1 and TRBJ1-3; TCRdb's D gene call, TRBD1, goes unchecked for lack of DNA. The CDR3 sequence is 16 residues long. In germline, CDR1 is MGHRA, CDR2 YSYEKL. CDR3 sequence: CASSQDPGVGGNTIYF.

This sequence joins TRBV5-1 and TRBJ2-7; the D call from TCRdb, TRBD2, cannot be confirmed without DNA. CDR1 SGHRS and CDR2 YFSETQ come from the germline V gene. CDR3 length equals 17 residues. The CDR3 region is CASSRFTHPGGPNEQYF.

The chain combines TRBV27 with TRBJ2-1; TCRdb reports TRBD2, a call that lacks DNA to check it against. CDR1 and CDR2 (germline): MNHEY, SMNVEV (reference sequence). CDR3 length: 14 amino acids. The CDR3 reads CASRSGSRGNEQFF.

The CDR3: CASSLRIQYHGYTF. The V and J genes are TRBV5-6 and TRBJ1-2. In germline, CDR1 is SGHDT, CDR2 YYEEEE. The CDR3 spans 14 residues.

The chain employs TRBV5-1 and TRBJ2-7; TCRdb gives TRBD1 as the D gene, but with no DNA this cannot be confirmed. The CDR3 loop spans 14 amino acids. Germline CDR1 and CDR2: SGHRS and YFSETQ. The CDR3 loop reads CASSLGDRTTEQYF.

The chain's CDR3 is CASGRGTEAFF. This chain uses TRBV12-5 with TRBJ1-1. The V gene's germline CDR1 is LGHNT and CDR2 FRNRAP. This CDR3 spans 11 amino acids.

This CDR3 reads CASSFPSGGIPSTDTQYF. The chain is built from TRBV5-1 and TRBJ2-3; the D gene TCRdb calls, TRBD2, cannot be checked with no DNA. The CDR3 loop spans 18 amino acids. Germline CDR1 and CDR2: SGHRS and YFSETQ.

The chain combines TRBV20-1 with TRBJ2-7. Germline assignment: CDR1 DFQATT and CDR2 SNEGSKA (reference sequence). The CDR3 covers 11 residues. CDR3 residues: CSARADYEQYF.

The V gene is TRBV20-1, the J gene TRBJ2-1; TCRdb's assignment of TRBD1 cannot be checked, as there is no DNA. The CDR3 has 14 amino acids. Per germline, CDR1 DFQATT and CDR2 SNEGSKA (reference sequence). CDR3 protein: CSAIDRVGRNEQFF.

This chain connects TRBV5-5 to TRBJ1-1; there is no DNA to check the TCRdb D call of TRBD1. Germline V gene lookup returns CDR1 SGHKS and CDR2 YYEKEE (reference sequence). This CDR3 has 18 amino acids. CDR3 sequence reads: CASSPLRRADPMNTEAFF.

The chain joins TRBV23-1 to TRBJ2-7; TCRdb gives TRBD1 as the D gene, but with no DNA this cannot be confirmed. TRBV23-1 is classed as an ORF, of uncertain function. The CDR3 loop spans 15 amino acids. CDR3 loop: CASSQSHRVGYEQYF.

V is TRBV29-1 and J is TRBJ2-7. Germline V gene lookup returns CDR1 SQVTM and CDR2 ANQGSEA. The CDR3 spans 13 residues. The CDR3 loop is CSVEVEEPYEQYF.

The genes are TRBV9 and TRBJ1-3; TCRdb's D call of TRBD1 is untestable without DNA. There are 14 residues in the CDR3. The germline V gene encodes CDR1 SGDLS and CDR2 YYNGEE. CDR3 sequence: CASSGGAAGNTIYF.

The rearrangement uses TRBV24-1 and TRBJ2-1; TCRdb lists TRBD2, though no DNA is available to test this call. The germline CDR1 and CDR2 sequences are KGHDR and SFDVKD. The CDR3 is 13 residues long. The chain's CDR3 is CATSDLGGDEQFF.

The gene calls are TRBV7-2 and TRBJ2-1; as DNA is missing, the TRBD1 call by TCRdb cannot be tested. The CDR3 has 13 amino acids. Germline V gives CDR1 SGHTA, CDR2 FQGNSA. The CDR3 here is CASRPPSVHEQFF.